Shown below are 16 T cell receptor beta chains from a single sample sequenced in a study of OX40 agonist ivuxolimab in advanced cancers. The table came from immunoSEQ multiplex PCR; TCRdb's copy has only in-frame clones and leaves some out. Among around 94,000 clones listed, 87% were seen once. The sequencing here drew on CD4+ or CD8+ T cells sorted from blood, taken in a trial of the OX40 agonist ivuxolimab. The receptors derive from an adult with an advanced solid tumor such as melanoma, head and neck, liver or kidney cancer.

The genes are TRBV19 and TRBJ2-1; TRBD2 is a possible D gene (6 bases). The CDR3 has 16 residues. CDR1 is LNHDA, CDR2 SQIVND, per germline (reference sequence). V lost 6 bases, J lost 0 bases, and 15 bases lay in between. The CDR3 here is CASSGGLFISYNEQFF. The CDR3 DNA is TGTGCCAGTAGCGGGGGACTTTTTATCTCCTACAATGAGCAGTTCTTC.

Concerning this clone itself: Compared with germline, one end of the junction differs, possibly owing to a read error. The CDR3 bases are TGTGCCTGGAGCGCCGGGACTATGCGAGACCCAACCTTC. It translates to CAWSAGTMRDPTF. The chain is built from TRBV30 and TRBJ2-7; 7 bases align to TRBD2. CDR1 and CDR2 (germline): GTSNPN, SVGIG (reference sequence). The CDR3 spans 13 residues.

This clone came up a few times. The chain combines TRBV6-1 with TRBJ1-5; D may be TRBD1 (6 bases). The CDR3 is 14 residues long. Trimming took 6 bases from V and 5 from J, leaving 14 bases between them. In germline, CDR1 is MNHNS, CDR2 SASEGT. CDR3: CASRYMGGDQPQHF. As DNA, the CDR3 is TGTGCCAGCAGGTATATGGGGGGCGATCAGCCCCAGCATTTT.

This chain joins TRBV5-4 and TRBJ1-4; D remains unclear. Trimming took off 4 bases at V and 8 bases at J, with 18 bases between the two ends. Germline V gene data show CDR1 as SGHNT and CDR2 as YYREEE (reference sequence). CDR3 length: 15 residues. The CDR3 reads CASSPESNRVEKLFF. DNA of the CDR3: TGTGCCAGCAGCCCCGAATCAAACAGAGTCGAAAAACTGTTTTTT.

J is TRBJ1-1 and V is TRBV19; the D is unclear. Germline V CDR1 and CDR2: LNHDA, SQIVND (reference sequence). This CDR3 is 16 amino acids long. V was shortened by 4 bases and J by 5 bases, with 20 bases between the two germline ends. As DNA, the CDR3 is TGTGCCAGTAGTACCCTCCTCGTGGCAGTAGGAACTGAAGCTTTCTTT. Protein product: CASSTLLVAVGTEAFF. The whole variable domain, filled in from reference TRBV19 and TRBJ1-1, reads DGGITQSPKYLFRKEGQNVTLSCEQNLNHDAMYWYRQDPGQGLRLIYYSQIVNDFQKGDIAEGYSVSREKKESFPLTVTSAQKNPTAFYLCASSTLLVAVGTEAFFGQGTRLTVV.

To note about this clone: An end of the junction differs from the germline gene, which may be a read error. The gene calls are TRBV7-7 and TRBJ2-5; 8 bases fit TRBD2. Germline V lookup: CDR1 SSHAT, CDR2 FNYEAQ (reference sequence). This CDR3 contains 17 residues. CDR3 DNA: TGTGCTAGCAGCGCTGGCACTAGCGGAACTCCCCAAGAGACCCAGTACTTC. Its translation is CASSAGTSGTPQETQYF.

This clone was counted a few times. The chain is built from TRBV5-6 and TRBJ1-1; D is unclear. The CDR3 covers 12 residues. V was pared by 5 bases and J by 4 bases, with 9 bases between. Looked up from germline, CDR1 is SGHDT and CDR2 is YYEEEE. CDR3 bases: TGTGCCAGCAGTCGACTCCTCACTGAAGCTTTCTTT. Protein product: CASSRLLTEAFF. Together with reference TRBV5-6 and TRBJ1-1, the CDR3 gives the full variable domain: DAGVTQSPTHLIKTRGQQVTLRCSPKSGHDTVSWYQQALGQGPQFIFQYYEEEERQRGNFPDRFSGHQFPNYSSELNVNALLLGDSALYLCASSRLLTEAFFGQGTRLTVV.

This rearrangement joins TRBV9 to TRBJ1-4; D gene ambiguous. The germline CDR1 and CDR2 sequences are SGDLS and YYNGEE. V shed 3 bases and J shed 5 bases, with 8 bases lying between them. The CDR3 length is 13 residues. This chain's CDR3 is CASSEGSNEKLFF. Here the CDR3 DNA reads TGTGCCAGCAGCGAAGGATCGAATGAAAAACTGTTTTTT.

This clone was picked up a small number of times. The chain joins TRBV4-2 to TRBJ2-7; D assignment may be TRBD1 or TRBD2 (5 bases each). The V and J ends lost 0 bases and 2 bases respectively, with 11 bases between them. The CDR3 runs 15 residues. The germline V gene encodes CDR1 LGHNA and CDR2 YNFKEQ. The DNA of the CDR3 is TGTGCCAGCAGCCAAGAAGGGACGATGGCCTACGAGCAGTACTTC. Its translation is CASSQEGTMAYEQYF.

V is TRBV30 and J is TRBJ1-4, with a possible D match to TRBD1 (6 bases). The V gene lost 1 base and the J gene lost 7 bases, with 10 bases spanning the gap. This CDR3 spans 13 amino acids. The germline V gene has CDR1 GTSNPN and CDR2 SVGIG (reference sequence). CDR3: CAWSGGAGEKLFF. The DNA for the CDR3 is TGTGCCTGGAGTGGGGGGGCTGGTGAAAAACTGTTTTTT. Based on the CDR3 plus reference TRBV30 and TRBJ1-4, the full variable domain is SQTIHQWPATLVQPVGSPLSLECTVEGTSNPNLYWYRQAAGRGLQLLFYSVGIGQISSEVPQNLSASRPQDRQFILSSKKLLLSDSGFYLCAWSGGAGEKLFFGSGTQLSVL.

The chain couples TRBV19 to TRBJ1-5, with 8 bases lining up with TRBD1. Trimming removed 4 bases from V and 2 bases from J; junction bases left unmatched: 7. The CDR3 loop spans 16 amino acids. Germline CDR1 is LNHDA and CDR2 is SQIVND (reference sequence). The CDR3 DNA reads TGTGCCAGTAGTACTCAGGGGGCGCGGGGCAATCAGCCCCAGCATTTT. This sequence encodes CASSTQGARGNQPQHF.

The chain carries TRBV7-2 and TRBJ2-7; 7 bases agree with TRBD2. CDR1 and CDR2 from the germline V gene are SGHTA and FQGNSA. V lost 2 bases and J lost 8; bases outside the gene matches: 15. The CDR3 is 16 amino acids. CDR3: CASSLLGAGSNFQQYF. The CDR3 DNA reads TGTGCCAGCAGCTTATTGGGAGCGGGGTCGAACTTCCAGCAGTACTTC.

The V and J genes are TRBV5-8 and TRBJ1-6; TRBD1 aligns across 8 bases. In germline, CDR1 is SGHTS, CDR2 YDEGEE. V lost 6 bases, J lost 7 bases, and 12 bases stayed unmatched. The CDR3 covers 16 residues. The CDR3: CASTELGTGYNSPLHF. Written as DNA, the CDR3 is TGTGCCAGCACAGAATTAGGGACAGGTTACAATTCACCCCTCCACTTT.

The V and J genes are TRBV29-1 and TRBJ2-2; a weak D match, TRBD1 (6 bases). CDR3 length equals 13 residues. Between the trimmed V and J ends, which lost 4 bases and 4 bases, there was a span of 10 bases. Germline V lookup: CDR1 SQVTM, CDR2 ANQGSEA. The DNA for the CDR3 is TGCAGCGTTGTAGCAGGGGCCACCGGGGAGCTGTTTTTT. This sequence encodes CSVVAGATGELFF.

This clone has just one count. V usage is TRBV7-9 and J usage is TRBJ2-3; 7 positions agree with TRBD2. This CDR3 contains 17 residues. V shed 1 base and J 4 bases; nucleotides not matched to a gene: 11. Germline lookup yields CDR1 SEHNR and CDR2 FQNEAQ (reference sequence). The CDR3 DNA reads TGTGCCAGCAGCTTAGAAGGCGGGCGACTAGCCCCAGATACGCAGTATTTT. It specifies CASSLEGGRLAPDTQYF.

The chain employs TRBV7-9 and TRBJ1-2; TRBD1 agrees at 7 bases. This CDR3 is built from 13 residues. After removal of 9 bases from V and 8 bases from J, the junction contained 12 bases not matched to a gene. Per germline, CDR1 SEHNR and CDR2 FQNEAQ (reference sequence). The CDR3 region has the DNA TGTGCCAGTGCTGAGGGGGCTTCCGACGGCTACACCTTC. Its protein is CASAEGASDGYTF.